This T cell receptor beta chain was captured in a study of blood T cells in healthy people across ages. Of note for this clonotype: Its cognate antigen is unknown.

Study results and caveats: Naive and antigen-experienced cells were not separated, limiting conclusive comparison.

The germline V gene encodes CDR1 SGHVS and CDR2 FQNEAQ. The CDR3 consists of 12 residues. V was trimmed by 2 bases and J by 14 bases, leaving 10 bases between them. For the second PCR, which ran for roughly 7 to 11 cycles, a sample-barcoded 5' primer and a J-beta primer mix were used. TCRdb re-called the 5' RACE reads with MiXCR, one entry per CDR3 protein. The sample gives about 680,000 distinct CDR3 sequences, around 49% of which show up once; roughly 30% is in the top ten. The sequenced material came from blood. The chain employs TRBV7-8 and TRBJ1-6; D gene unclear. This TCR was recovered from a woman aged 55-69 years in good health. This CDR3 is CASSLTDVALHF. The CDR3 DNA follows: TGTGCCAGCAGCTTAACAGATGTGGCCCTCCACTTT.